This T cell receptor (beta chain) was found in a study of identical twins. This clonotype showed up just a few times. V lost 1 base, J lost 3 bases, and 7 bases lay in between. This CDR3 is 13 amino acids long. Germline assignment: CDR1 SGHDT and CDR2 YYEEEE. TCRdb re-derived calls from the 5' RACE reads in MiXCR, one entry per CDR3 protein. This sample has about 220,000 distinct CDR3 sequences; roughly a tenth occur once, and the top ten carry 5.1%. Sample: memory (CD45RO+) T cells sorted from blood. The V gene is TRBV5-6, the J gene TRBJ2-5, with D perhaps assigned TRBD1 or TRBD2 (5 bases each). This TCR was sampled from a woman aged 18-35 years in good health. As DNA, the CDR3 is TGTGCCAGCAGCTTGAGGGACGAAGAGACCCAGTACTTC. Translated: CASSLRDEETQYF.